This is a list of T cell receptor beta chains from one sample in a study of T-cell memory formation after mild COVID-19. Via MiXCR, TCRdb re-called the 5' RACE reads, giving one row per CDR3 protein. The table has hundreds of thousands of distinct CDR3 sequences, roughly an eighth seen once. Sequenced: PBMCs or a T cell subset sorted from them (not recorded which). The receptors here all came from a man in his late teens or twenties who had mild COVID-19 (a few samples of this study predate the infection). Cell type and time point are not known. Both conserved end residues are part of each CDR3. D genes are given only for firm matches. The size of a clone is reported for some rows only, either as once, few or many, or as a class for expanded clones.

few	TRBJ1-1	TRBV20-1	NA	TGCAGTGCTAGAGATTCGATACATCAGAACACTGAAGCTTTCTTT	CSARDSIHQNTEAFF
NA	TRBJ1-1	TRBV25-1	NA	TGTGCCAGCAGTGAAAGATTGGGCGGACCGAACACTGAAGCTTTCTTT	CASSERLGGPNTEAFF
NA	TRBJ2-1	TRBV20-1	NA	TGCAGTGCTAGAGAGCTGGGAGGGGGCCCGGGGAACAAGCAGTTCTTC	CSARELGGGPGNKQFF
NA	TRBJ2-2	TRBV4-3	NA	TGCGCCAGCAGCCAAGAGGGAAGCTTGCGCGGGGAGCTGTTTTTT	CASSQEGSLRGELFF
few	TRBJ2-7	TRBV27	NA	TGTGCCAGCAGTTACGGGGGTGTCAGGGACGAGCAGTACTTC	CASSYGGVRDEQYF
few	TRBJ2-5	TRBV7-8	NA	TGTGCCAGCAGCTTAGAATCCGGGACGCAAGGGAGGGAGACCCAGTACTTC	CASSLESGTQGRETQYF
few	TRBJ1-5	TRBV6-1	NA	TGTGCCAGCACCCTACTCCAGAGCCAGAATCAGCCCCAGCATTTT	CASTLLQSQNQPQHF
NA	TRBJ1-5	TRBV6-5	NA	TGTGCCAGCAGTTACTCGTCGGGAGCTCAGCCCCAGCATTTT	CASSYSSGAQPQHF
NA	TRBJ2-2	TRBV12-3/TRBV12-4	NA	TGTGCCAGCAGTTTCAGGCTCACCATCCCGAACACCGGGGAGCTGTTTTTT	CASSFRLTIPNTGELFF
few	TRBJ1-2	TRBV7-9	NA	TGTGCCAGCAGCACCTTTACTGACAGAGAACACTACACCTTC	CASSTFTDREHYTF
few	TRBJ2-7	TRBV3-1	TRBD2	TGTGCCAGCAGCCGGCCAGCGGGGAGGATTTACGAGCAGTACTTC	CASSRPAGRIYEQYF
NA	TRBJ2-5	TRBV11-2	TRBD2	TGTGCCAGCAGCGAAGTACTAGCGGGGGTAGAGACCCAGTACTTC	CASSEVLAGVETQYF
NA	TRBJ1-1	TRBV5-1	NA	TGCGCCAGCAGCCCCGACAGCATGAACACTGAAGCTTTCTTT	CASSPDSMNTEAFF
NA	TRBJ2-3	TRBV20-1	TRBD2	TGCAGTGCTAGACCTGTAGCGGGGGGTCCCACAGATACGCAGTATTTT	CSARPVAGGPTDTQYF
few	TRBJ1-3	TRBV6-5	NA	TGTGCCAGCAGTTTTCTCCACTCTGGAAACACCATATATTTT	CASSFLHSGNTIYF
NA	TRBJ2-7	TRBV20-1	TRBD1	TGCAGTGCTGAGGGGGACAGGACCTACGAGCAGTACTTC	CSAEGDRTYEQYF
few	TRBJ2-5	TRBV9	NA	TGTGCCAGCAGCCTCAGGGATATGGGGCAAGAGACCCAGTACTTC	CASSLRDMGQETQYF
few	TRBJ2-7	TRBV6-2/TRBV6-3	TRBD1	TGTGCCAGCAGTCAAGGTCCCGGGACAGCTCCCTACGAGCAGTACTTC	CASSQGPGTAPYEQYF
few	TRBJ2-7	TRBV6-1	NA	TGTGCCAGCAGTGAATTGGGCGGAACCTACGAGCAGTACTTC	CASSELGGTYEQYF
many	TRBJ2-1	TRBV4-3	NA	TGCGCCAGCAGCCAAGAGATCGGCCTGAGGGATGAGCAGTTCTTC	CASSQEIGLRDEQFF